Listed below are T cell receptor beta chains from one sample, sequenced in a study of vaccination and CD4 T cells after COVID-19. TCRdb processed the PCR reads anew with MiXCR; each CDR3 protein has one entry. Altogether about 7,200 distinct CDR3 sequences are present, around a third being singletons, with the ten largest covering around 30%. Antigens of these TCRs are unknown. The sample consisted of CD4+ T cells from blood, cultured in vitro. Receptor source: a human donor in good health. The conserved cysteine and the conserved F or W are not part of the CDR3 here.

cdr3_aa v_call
ASSQGVGTDTQY TRBV19
ASSDAHRGLETQY TRBV6-1
ASSSRGTEAF TRBV7-6
ASSLAPDLNQPQH TRBV5-6
ASSYSPRGGKNYGYT TRBV6-5
AWSTSALGQPQH TRBV30
SALTPGTKLF TRBV20-1
ASKGNTEAF TRBV6-1
ASSQIAGGYNEQF TRBV7-2
SAREDRGTYNEQF TRBV20-1
ASSLGASKNTGELF TRBV5-6
ASSLEMLPNYGYT TRBV7-2
ASEGQSSGNTIY TRBV28
SARRLAGGDTQY TRBV20-1
SARDSREFANTGELF TRBV20-1
SAIRQGGNQPQH TRBV20-1
ASSSRPGTGLGSGNTIY TRBV7-2
SGVPSSYNEQF TRBV20-1
ASSYSMVGSNEQF TRBV6-5
ASSQDRGGQETQY TRBV4-2
ASSQGDGGRMRETQY TRBV4-2
ASSYGHSGTEAF TRBV6-5
SVSSRGNQPQH TRBV29-1
ASSRTAATNEKLF TRBV23-1
ASTTGVTTQETQY TRBV9
ASSSGSGTGNTIY TRBV7-6
ASSFRPVEAF TRBV7-3
SASRGWMTKAKNIQY TRBV20-1
ASNRVGSNTGELF TRBV27
ASSLGLAGNTDTQY TRBV27
ASSWGDMNTEAF TRBV5-1
SVRDLTGNQPQH TRBV20-1
ASRGATDTQY TRBV6-1
ASTRTGGVQPQH TRBV19
ASSPDRGHRNYGYT TRBV6-1
ASSYGAGPAEAF TRBV5-1
ASSQDLGGEQF TRBV4-2